This T cell receptor (beta chain) was captured by sequencing in a study of blood T cell repertoires in COVID-19. Study as a whole: The origin of the acute and convalescent COVID-19 samples was the United States, Italy and Spain. T cells, B-cell-depleted T cells, or PBMCs supplied cDNA or gDNA.

The CDR3 extends over 16 amino acids. Germline V gives CDR1 KGHSH, CDR2 LQKENI. V lost 1 base and J lost 7; bases outside the gene matches: 5. Original handling: From reference gene primer amplification, estimates of nucleated cell counts were derived. The repertoire was sequenced with immunoSEQ multiplex PCR; TCRdb's copy has only in-frame clones and lacks some. V, J and clone size derive from that table, while D and trimming were established from the DNA sequence. The sample shows 140,000 to 150,000 clones, about 90% of them seen only once. The sample consisted of peripheral blood. The V call is TRBV18, the J call TRBJ1-6; 9 nucleotides line up with TRBD1. This clonotype was obtained from a woman aged 50 to 60 with acute or convalescent COVID-19. The CDR3 DNA reads TGTGCCAGCTCACCACTCTCGGGACAGGGCAATTCACCCCTCCACTTT. Amino acid sequence: CASSPLSGQGNSPLHF.